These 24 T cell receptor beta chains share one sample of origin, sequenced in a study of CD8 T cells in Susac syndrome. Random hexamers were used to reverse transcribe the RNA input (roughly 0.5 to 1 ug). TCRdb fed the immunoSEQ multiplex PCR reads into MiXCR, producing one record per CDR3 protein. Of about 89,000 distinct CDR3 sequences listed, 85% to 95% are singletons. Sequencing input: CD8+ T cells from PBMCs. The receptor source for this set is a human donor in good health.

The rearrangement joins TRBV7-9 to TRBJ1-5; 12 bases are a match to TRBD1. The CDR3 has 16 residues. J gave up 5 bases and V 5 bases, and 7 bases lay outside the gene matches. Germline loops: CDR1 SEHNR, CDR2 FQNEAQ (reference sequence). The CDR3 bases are TGTGCCAGCAGCCGTTGGGACAGGGGGCGGCATCAGCCCCAGCATTTT. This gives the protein CASSRWDRGRHQPQHF.

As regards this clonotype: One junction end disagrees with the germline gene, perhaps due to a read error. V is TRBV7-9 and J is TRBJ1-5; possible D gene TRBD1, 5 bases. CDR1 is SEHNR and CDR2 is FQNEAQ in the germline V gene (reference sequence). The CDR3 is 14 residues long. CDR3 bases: TGTGCCAGCAGCCTAGCAAGCAGGGAACAGCCCCAGCATTTT. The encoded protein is CASSLASREQPQHF.

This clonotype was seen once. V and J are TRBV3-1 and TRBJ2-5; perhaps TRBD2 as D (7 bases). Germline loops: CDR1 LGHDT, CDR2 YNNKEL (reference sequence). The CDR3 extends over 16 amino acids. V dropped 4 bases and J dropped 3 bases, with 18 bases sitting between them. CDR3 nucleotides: TGTGCCAGCAGCCCCGGGGAGGGGGGGTTGAAAGAGACCCAGTACTTC. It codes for CASSPGEGGLKETQYF.

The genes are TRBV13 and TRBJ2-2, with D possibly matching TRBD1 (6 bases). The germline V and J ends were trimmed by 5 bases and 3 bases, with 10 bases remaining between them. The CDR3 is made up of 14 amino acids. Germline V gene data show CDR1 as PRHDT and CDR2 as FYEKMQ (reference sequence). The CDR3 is CASSLTGYTGELFF. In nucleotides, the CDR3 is TGTGCCAGCAGCCTAACAGGGTACACCGGGGAGCTGTTTTTT.

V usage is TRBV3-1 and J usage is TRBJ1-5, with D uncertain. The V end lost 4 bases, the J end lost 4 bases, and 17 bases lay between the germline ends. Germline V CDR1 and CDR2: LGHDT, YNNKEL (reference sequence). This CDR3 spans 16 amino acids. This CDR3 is CASSPRETVPNQPQHF. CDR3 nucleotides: TGTGCCAGCAGCCCACGGGAAACCGTACCAAATCAGCCCCAGCATTTT. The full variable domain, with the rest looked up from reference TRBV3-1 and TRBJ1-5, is DTAVSQTPKYLVTQMGNDKSIKCEQNLGHDTMYWYKQDSKKFLKIMFSYNNKELIINETVPNRFSPKSPDKAHLNLHINSLELGDSAVYFCASSPRETVPNQPQHFGDGTRLSIL.

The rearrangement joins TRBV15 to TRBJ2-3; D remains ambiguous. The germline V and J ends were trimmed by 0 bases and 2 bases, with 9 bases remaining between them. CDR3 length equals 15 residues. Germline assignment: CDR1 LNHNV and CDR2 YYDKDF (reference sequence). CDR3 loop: CATSRDATNTDTQYF. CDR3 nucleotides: TGTGCCACCAGCAGAGATGCGACCAACACAGATACGCAGTATTTT.

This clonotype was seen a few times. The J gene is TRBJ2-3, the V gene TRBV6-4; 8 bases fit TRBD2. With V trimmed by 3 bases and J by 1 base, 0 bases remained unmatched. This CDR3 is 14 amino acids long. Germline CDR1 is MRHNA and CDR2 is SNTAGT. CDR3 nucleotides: TGTGCCAGCAGTGAGCGGGGGGGCACAGATACGCAGTATTTT. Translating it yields CASSERGGTDTQYF.

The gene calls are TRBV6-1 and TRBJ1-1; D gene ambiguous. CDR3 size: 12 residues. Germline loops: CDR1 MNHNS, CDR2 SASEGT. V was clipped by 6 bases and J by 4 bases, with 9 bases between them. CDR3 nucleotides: TGTGCCAGCAGGCCAGAGGTCACTGAAGCTTTCTTT. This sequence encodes CASRPEVTEAFF.

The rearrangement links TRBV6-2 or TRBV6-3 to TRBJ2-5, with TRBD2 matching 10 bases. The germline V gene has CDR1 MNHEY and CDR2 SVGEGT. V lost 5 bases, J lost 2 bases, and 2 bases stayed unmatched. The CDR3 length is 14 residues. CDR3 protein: CASSGLAVQETQYF. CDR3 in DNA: TGTGCCAGCAGTGGACTAGCGGTTCAAGAGACCCAGTACTTC.

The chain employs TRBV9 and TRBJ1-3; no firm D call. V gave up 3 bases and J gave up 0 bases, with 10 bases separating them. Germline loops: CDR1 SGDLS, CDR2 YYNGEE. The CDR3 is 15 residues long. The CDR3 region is CASSEYGSSGNTIYF. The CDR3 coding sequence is TGTGCCAGCAGCGAGTACGGAAGCTCTGGAAACACCATATATTTT.

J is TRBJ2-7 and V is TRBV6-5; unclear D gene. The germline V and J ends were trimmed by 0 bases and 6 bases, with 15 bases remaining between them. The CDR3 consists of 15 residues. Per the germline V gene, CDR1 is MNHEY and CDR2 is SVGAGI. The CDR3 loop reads CASSYSGGGFFEQYF. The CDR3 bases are TGTGCCAGCAGTTACTCAGGCGGTGGTTTCTTCGAGCAGTACTTC.

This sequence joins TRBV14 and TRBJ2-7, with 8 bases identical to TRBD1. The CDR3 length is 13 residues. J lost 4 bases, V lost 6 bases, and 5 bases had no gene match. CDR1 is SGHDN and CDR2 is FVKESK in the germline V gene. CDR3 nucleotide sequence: TGTGCCAGCAGTTCGGACAGGGAATACGAGCAGTACTTC. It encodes CASSSDREYEQYF.

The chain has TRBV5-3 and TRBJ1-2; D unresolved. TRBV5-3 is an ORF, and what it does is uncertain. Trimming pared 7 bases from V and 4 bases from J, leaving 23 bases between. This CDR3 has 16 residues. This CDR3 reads CARLSAMVRKTYGYTF. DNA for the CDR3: TGTGCCAGATTATCTGCAATGGTGAGAAAGACCTATGGCTACACCTTC.

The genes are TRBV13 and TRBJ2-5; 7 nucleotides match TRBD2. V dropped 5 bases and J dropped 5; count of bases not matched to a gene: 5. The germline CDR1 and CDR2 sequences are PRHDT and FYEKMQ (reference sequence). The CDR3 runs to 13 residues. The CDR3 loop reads CASSQAGQETQYF. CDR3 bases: TGTGCCAGCAGCCAAGCGGGGCAGGAGACCCAGTACTTC.

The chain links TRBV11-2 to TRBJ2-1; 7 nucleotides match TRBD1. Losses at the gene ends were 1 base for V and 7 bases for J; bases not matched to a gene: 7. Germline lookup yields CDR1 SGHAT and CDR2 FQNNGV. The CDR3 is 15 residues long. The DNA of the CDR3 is TGTGCCAGCAGCTTAGGGGGTGGGGGACAGAATGAGCAGTTCTTC. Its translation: CASSLGGGGQNEQFF.

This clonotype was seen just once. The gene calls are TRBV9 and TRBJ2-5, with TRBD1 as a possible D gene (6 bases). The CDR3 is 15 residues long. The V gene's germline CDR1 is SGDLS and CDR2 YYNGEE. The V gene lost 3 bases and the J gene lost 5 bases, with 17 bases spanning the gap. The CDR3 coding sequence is TGTGCCAGCAGCGCAGGACAGTCGGGAAGGGAGACCCAGTACTTC. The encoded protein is CASSAGQSGRETQYF.

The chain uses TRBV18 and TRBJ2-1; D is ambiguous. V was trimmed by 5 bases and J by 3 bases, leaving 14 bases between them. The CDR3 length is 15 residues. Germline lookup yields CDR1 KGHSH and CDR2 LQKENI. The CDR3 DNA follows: TGTGCCAGCTCAAGAGATAGGCCGAGCTACAATGAGCAGTTCTTC. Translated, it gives CASSRDRPSYNEQFF.

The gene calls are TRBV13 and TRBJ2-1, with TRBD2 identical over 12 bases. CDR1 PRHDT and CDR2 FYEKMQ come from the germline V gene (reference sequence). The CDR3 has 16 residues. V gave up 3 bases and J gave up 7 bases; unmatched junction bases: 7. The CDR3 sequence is CASSFETLAGGNEQFF. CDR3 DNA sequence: TGTGCCAGCAGCTTCGAGACGCTAGCGGGGGGGAATGAGCAGTTCTTC.

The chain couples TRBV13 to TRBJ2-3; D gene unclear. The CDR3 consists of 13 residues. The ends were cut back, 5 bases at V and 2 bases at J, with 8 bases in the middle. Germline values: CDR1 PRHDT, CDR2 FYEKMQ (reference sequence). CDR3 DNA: TGTGCCAGCAGCCCGACCTTCACAGATACGCAGTATTTT. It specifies CASSPTFTDTQYF.

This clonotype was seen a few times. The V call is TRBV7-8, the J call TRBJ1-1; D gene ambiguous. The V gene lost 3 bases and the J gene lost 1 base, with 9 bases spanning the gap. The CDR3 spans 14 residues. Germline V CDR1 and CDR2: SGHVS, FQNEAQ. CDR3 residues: CASSLGGWNTEAFF. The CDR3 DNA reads TGTGCCAGCAGCTTGGGCGGGTGGAACACTGAAGCTTTCTTT.

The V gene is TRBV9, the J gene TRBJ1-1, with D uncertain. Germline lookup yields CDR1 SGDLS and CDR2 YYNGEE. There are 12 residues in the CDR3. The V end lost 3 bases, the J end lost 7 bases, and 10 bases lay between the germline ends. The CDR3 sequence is CASSGGLDEAFF. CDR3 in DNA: TGTGCCAGCAGCGGCGGGCTCGATGAAGCTTTCTTT.

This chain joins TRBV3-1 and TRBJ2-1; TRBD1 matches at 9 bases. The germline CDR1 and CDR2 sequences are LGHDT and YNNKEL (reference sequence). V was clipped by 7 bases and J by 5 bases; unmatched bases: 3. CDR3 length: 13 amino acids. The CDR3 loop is CASTGTGNNEQFF. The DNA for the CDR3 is TGTGCCAGCACCGGGACAGGGAACAATGAGCAGTTCTTC.

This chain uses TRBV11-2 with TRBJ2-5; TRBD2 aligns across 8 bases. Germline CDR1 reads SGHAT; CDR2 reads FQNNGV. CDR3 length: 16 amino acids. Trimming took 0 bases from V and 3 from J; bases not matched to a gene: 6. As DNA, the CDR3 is TGTGCCAGCAGCTTAGATCCCCCGGGGGGGAAAGAGACCCAGTACTTC. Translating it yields CASSLDPPGGKETQYF.

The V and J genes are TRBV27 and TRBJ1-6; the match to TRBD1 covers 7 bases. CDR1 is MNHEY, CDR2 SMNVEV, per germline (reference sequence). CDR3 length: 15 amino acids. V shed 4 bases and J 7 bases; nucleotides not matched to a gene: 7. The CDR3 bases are TGTGCCAGCAGTTGGTCGGACAGGCCAAATTCACCCCTCCACTTT. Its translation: CASSWSDRPNSPLHF.